The T cell receptor (beta chain) under discussion was sequenced for a study of CD8+ T cells in alopecia areata. Extracted from the samples, RNA was reverse transcribed into cDNA to serve as the sequencing template. The data were produced by immunoSEQ multiplex PCR, yet TCRdb's version contains in-frame clones alone and is incomplete. Of fewer than 40,000 clones in the sample, around 59% were seen once. The germline gives CDR1 SEHNR, CDR2 FQNEAQ (reference sequence). The CDR3 contains 12 residues. V shed 5 bases and J shed 5 bases, with 9 bases lying between them. The sequenced material came from NKG2D-high CD8+ T cells sorted from blood. This chain uses TRBV7-9 with TRBJ1-1; D remains unclear. This receptor was taken from a human donor with alopecia areata. The CDR3 sequence: CASSPLLTEAFF. In nucleotides, the CDR3 is TGTGCCAGCAGCCCTCTATTGACTGAAGCTTTCTTT.